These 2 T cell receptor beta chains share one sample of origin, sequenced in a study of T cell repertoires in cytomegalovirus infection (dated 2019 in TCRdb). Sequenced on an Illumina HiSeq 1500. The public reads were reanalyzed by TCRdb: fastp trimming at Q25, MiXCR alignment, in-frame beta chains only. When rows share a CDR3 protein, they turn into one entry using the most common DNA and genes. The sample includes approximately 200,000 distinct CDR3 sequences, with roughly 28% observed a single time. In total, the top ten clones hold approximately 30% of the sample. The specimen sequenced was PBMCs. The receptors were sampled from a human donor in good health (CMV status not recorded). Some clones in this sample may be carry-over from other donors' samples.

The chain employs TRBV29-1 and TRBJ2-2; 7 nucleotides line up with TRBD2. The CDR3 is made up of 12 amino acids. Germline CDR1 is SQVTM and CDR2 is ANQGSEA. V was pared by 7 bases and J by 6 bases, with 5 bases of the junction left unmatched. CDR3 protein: CSAQGRAGELFF. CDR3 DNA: TGCAGCGCCCAAGGGAGGGCCGGGGAGCTGTTTTTT.

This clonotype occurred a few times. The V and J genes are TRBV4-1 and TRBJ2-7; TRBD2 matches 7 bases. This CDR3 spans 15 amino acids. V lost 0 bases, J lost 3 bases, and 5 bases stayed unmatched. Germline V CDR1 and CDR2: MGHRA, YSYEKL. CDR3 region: CASSQDLGGFYEQYF. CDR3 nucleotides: TGCGCCAGCAGCCAAGACCTCGGGGGGTTCTACGAGCAGTACTTC.